A single sample is the source of the 19 T cell receptor beta chains below, sequenced in a study of CXCR3-negative and CXCR3-positive naive CD8 T cells. UMI-tagged TRB cDNA libraries were built via 5' RACE. TCRdb reprocessed the 5' RACE reads and reports one entry per CDR3 protein, with no DNA. Its table records about 24,000 distinct CDR3 sequences. Sequencing was performed on naive CXCR3- CD8+ T cells from blood. Subset: CD45RO-CCR7+CD27+CD95- naive CD8+ T cells lacking CXCR3 (TNR3-). The source is a human donor in good health. Some clones in this sample may be carry-over from other donors' samples.

The chain combines TRBV6-5 with TRBJ1-5. The CDR3 is 13 residues long. Per the germline V gene, CDR1 is MNHEY and CDR2 is SVGAGI. The CDR3 here is CASRIYLGQPQHF.

The chain employs TRBV9 and TRBJ2-7; TCRdb selects TRBD1, and the lack of DNA leaves this call unchecked. This CDR3 has 15 amino acids. In germline, CDR1 is SGDLS, CDR2 YYNGEE. The CDR3 is CASSVGPGHSYEQYF.

V is TRBV20-1 and J is TRBJ2-1; TCRdb names TRBD2, which stays unverified in the absence of DNA. CDR1 DFQATT and CDR2 SNEGSKA come from the germline V gene (reference sequence). The CDR3 runs 16 residues. CDR3 sequence reads: CSAGSRDEKSYNEQFF.

The CDR3 sequence: CASSLSGFSGDTQYF. This chain joins TRBV5-5 and TRBJ2-3; with no DNA, the TCRdb D assignment of TRBD2 cannot be verified. The germline V gene has CDR1 SGHKS and CDR2 YYEKEE (reference sequence). CDR3 length: 15 residues.

The chain is built from TRBV5-5 and TRBJ1-1; TCRdb calls TRBD1, which cannot be checked without DNA. The CDR3 extends over 13 amino acids. CDR1 and CDR2 from the germline V gene are SGHKS and YYEKEE (reference sequence). The CDR3 loop reads CASSNPGSTEAFF.

V and J are TRBV29-1 and TRBJ2-2; absent DNA, TCRdb's TRBD2 call cannot be checked. This CDR3 region has 16 residues. Germline CDR1 and CDR2: SQVTM and ANQGSEA. The CDR3 spells CSAWAQRGENTGELFF.

The J gene is TRBJ2-7, the V gene TRBV12-3 or TRBV12-4; TCRdb's D call, TRBD2, is unchecked because there is no DNA. This CDR3 is built from 13 residues. The CDR3 sequence: CASSLGQLYEQYF.

V usage is TRBV29-1 and J usage is TRBJ2-7; TCRdb outputs TRBD2, but without DNA this stays unchecked. There are 12 residues in the CDR3. The germline gives CDR1 SQVTM, CDR2 ANQGSEA. This chain's CDR3 is CSAEARPYEQYF.

CDR3 protein: CASSLISGGGYETQYF. This chain connects TRBV5-1 to TRBJ2-5; absent DNA, TCRdb's TRBD1 call cannot be checked. Germline V CDR1 and CDR2: SGHRS, YFSETQ. The CDR3 sequence is 16 residues long.

The rearrangement joins TRBV29-1 to TRBJ2-7; the D call of TRBD2 rests on TCRdb alone, since no DNA is present to check it. Germline V gene sequence: CDR1 SQVTM, CDR2 ANQGSEA. The length of the CDR3 is 13 residues. This chain's CDR3 is CSVEAGRDYEQYF.

V and J are TRBV20-1 and TRBJ2-1; TCRdb outputs TRBD2, but without DNA this stays unchecked. The CDR3 runs 15 residues. Germline CDR1 is DFQATT and CDR2 is SNEGSKA (reference sequence). CDR3 amino acids: CSARDLAGGYNEQFF.

Frequency places this clonotype as medium-sized. The chain joins TRBV29-1 to TRBJ2-6; with no DNA, the TCRdb D assignment of TRBD1 cannot be verified. This CDR3 comprises 17 residues. Germline CDR1 SQVTM, CDR2 ANQGSEA. The chain's CDR3 is CSVEAPSPSSGANVLTF.

The chain links TRBV7-3 to TRBJ2-7; TCRdb picks TRBD1, but there is no DNA to check that call. The CDR3 runs to 16 residues. Germline loops: CDR1 SGHTA, CDR2 FQGTGA. The CDR3 region is CASSLTPGQGAYEQYF.

V is TRBV6-5 and J is TRBJ2-7; TCRdb names TRBD2, which stays unverified in the absence of DNA. Germline V gene data show CDR1 as MNHEY and CDR2 as SVGAGI. The CDR3 length is 16 residues. The chain's CDR3 is CASSPNAGASSYEQYF.

The chain employs TRBV7-2 and TRBJ1-1. CDR1 is SGHTA, CDR2 FQGNSA, per germline. CDR3 size: 15 residues. The CDR3 sequence is CASSLAGRPSTEAFF.

This chain connects TRBV12-3 or TRBV12-4 to TRBJ2-7; TCRdb selects TRBD2, and the lack of DNA leaves this call unchecked. This CDR3 is built from 17 residues. CDR3 region: CASSLDTPGLAMSEQYF.

The V and J genes are TRBV28 and TRBJ1-1; TCRdb gives TRBD1 as the D gene, but with no DNA this cannot be confirmed. Germline loops: CDR1 MDHEN, CDR2 SYDVKM. This CDR3 spans 13 amino acids. The CDR3 here is CASSLSPNTEAFF.

This chain joins TRBV3-1 and TRBJ2-7; there is no DNA to check the TCRdb D call of TRBD1. CDR1 is LGHDT, CDR2 YNNKEL, per germline (reference sequence). The CDR3 runs 16 residues. Here the CDR3 reads CASSTPAGGPTYEQYF.

This chain uses TRBV5-6 with TRBJ1-1. Germline V gene sequence: CDR1 SGHDT, CDR2 YYEEEE. There are 14 residues in the CDR3. CDR3 protein: CASSMDRGVAEAFF.